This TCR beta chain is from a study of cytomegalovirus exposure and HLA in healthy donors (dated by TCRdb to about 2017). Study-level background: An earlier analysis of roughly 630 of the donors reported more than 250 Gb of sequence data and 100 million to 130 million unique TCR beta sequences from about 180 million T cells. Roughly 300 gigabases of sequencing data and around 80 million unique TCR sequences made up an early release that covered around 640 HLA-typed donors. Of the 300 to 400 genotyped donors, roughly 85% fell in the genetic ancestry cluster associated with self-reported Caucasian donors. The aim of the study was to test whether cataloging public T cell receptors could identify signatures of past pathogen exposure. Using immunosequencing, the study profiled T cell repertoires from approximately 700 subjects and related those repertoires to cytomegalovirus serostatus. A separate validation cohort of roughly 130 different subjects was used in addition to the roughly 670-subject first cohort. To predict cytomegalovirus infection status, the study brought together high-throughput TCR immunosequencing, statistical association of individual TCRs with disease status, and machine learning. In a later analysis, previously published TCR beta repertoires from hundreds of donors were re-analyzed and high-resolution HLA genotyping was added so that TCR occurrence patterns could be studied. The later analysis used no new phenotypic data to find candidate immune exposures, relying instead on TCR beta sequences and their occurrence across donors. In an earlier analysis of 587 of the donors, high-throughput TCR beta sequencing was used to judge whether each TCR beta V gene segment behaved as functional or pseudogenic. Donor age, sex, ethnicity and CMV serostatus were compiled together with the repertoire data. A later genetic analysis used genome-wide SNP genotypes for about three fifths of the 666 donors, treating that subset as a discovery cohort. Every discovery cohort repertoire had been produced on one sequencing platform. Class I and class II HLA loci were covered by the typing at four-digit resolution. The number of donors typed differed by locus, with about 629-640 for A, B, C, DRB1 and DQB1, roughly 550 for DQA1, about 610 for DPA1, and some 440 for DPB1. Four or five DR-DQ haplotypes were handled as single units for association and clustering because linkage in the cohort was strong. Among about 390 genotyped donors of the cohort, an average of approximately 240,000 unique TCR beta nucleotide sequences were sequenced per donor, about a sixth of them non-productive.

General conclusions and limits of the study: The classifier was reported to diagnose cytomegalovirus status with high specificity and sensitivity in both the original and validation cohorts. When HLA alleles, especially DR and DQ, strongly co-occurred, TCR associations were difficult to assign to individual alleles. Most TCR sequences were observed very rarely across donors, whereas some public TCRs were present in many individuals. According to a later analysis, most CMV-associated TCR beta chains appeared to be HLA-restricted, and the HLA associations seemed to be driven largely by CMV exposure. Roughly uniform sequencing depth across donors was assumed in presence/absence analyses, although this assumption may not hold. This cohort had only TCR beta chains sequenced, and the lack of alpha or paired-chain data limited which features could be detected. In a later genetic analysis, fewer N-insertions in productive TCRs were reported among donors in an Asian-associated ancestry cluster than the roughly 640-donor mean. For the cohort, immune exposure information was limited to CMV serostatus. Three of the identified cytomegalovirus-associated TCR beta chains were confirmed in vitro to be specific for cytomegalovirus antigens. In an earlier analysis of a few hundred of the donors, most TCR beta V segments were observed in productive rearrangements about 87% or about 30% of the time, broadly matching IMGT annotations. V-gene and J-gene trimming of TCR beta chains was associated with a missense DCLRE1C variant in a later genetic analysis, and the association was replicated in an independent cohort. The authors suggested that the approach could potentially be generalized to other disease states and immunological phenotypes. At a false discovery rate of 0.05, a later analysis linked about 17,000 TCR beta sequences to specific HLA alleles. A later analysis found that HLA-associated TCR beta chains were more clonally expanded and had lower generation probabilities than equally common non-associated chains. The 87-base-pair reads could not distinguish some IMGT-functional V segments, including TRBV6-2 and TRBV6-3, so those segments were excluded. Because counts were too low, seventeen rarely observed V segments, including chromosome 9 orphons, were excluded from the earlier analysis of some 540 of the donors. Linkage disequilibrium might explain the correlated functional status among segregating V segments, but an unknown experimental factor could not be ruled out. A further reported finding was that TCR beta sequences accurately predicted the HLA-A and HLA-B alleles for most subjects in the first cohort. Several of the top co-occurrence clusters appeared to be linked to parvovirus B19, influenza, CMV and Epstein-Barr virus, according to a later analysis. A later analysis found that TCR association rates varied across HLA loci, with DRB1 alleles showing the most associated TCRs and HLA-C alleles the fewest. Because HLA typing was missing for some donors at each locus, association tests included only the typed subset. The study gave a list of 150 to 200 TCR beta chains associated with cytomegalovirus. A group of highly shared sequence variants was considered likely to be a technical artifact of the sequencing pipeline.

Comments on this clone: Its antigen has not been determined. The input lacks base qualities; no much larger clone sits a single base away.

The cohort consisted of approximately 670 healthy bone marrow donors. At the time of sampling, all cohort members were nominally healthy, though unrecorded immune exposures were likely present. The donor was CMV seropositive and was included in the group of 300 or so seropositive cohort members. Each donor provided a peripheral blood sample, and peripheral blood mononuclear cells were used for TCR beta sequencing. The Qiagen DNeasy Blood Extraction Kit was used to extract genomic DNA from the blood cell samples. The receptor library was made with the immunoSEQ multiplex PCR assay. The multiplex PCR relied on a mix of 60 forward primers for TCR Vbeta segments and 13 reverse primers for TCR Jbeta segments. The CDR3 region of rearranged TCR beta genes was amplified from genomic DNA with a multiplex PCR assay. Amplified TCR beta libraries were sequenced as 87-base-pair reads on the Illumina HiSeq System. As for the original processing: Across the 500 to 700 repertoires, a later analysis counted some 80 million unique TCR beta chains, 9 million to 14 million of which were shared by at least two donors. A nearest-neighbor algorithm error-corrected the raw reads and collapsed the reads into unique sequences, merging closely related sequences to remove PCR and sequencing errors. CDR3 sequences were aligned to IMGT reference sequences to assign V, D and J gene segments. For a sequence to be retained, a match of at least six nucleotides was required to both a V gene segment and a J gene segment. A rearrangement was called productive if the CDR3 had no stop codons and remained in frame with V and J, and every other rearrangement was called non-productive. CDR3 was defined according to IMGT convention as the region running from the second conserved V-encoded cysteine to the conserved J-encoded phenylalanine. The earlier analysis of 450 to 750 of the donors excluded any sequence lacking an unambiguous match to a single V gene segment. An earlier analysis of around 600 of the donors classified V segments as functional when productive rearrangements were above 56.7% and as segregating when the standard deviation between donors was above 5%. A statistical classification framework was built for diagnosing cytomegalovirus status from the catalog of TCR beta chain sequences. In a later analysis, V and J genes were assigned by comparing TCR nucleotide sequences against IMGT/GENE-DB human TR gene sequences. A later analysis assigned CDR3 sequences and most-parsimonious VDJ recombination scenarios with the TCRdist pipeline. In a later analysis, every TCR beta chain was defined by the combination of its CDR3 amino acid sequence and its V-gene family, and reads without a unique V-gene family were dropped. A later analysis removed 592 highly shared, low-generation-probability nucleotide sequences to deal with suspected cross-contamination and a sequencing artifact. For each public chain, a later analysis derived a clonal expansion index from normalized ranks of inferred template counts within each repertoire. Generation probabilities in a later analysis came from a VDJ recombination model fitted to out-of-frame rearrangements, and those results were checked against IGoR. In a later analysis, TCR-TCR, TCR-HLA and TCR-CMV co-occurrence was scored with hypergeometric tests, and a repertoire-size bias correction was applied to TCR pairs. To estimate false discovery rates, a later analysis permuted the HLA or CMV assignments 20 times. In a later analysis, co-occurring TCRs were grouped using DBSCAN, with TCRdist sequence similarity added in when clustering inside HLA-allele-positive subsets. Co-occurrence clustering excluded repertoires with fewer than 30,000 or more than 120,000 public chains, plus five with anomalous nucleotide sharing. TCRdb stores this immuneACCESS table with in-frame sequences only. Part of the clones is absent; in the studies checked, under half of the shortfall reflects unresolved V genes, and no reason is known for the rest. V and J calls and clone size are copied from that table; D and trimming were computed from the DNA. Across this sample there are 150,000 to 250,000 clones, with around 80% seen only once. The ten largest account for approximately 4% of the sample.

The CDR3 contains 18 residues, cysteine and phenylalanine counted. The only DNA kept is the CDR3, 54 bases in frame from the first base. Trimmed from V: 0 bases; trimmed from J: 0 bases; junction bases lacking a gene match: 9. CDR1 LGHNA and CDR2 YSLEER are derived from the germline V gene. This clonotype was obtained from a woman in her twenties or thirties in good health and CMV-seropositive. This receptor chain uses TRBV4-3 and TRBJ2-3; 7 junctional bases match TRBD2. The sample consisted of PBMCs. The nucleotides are TGCGCCAGCAGCCAAGACCCCACTGGTAGCGGGAGCACAGATACGCAGTATTTT. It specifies CASSQDPTGSGSTDTQYF.